This TCR beta chain stems from a study of cytomegalovirus exposure and HLA in healthy donors. The study's findings and limits: When analyzed later, a missense DCLRE1C variant was found to be linked to TCR beta V- and J-gene trimming. Most CMV-associated TCR beta chains appeared HLA-restricted in a later analysis. A list of approximately 160 TCR beta chains associated with cytomegalovirus was given. Earlier findings revealed that most TCR beta V segments proved productive either about 87% or about 30% of the time.

The PCR ran on 60 Vbeta and 13 Jbeta primers. TCRdb's copy holds only in-frame clones and misses some; the assay was immunoSEQ multiplex PCR. The sample consists of 100,000 to 150,000 clones, approximately 85% of them appearing once. Germline V gene data show CDR1 as MNHNS and CDR2 as SASEGT. The CDR3 contains 14 residues. V was clipped by 0 bases and J by 4 bases, with 7 bases between them. About this clone: Its antigen is not identified.

The TCR originated in a male donor in good health and CMV-seropositive. Sequenced: PBMCs. The chain joins TRBV6-1 to TRBJ1-3; D unclear. CDR3 sequence (DNA): TGTGCCAGCAGTGAAGCATTAGTAGGAAACACCATATATTTT. Translated: CASSEALVGNTIYF.